One TCR beta chain is described in this entry. Antigen specificity is unknown. These data originate in a study of T-cell reconstitution after alpha-beta-depleted transplantation in children. Unique molecular identifiers were built into the TCRbeta library. Each CDR3 protein gets one entry after TCRdb re-called the PCR reads with MiXCR. The data contain about 900,000 distinct CDR3 sequences, roughly 29% of them seen just once; the ten biggest clones take up roughly 30%. The CDR3 totals 16 residues. V gave up 2 bases and J gave up 7 bases; unmatched junction bases: 6. Germline V lookup: CDR1 MNHNS, CDR2 SASEGT. General observations from the study: In some patients, recipient T cells and intrathymic progenitors surviving conditioning explained high day-60 diversity. Several hundred rapidly expanded clones from non-depleted graft cells reportedly supplied alpha-beta T cells about two months post-transplant. It was newly produced T cells that mostly accounted for T-cell counts and diversity one year after transplant.

The chain carries TRBV6-1 and TRBJ2-1; 12 bases line up with TRBD1. This TCR came from a boy younger than two who had a stem cell transplant for SCID, so the T cells may come from the graft donor. The sequencing used PBMCs, mostly from graft donor cells, collected 360 days after TCRalphabeta/CD19-depleted stem cell transplant. CDR3 DNA sequence: TGTGCCAGCAGTGAACGGGGACAGGGGGCGTGGAATGAGCAGTTCTTC. It yields the protein CASSERGQGAWNEQFF.